Described below is a single T cell receptor beta chain sequence and its context. Its antigen is not yet known. No much larger clone exists at a distance of one base, and base qualities are not known. The data were taken from a study of T cell changes during pregnancy in multiple sclerosis (dated by TCRdb to about 2019). Broadly, across the study: In women with multiple sclerosis, the researchers looked at how the T cell repertoire shifted as pregnancy progressed.

Libraries were constructed by the immunoSEQ multiplex PCR assay. TCRdb re-hosts the immuneACCESS table, in-frame sequences only. Its copies lack some clones; in the studies checked, an unresolved V gene accounts for under half of them, and the cause for the rest is not known. Present in this sample are 50,000 to 65,000 clones, 96% of which were seen just once. Approximately 2.5% of the sample goes to the ten largest clones. Based on the germline V gene (reference sequence), the CDR1 and CDR2 sequences are SEHNR and FQNEAQ. V sheds 1 base and J sheds 7 bases, leaving 8 bases between their ends. There are 13 amino acids in the CDR3, from cysteine to phenylalanine inclusive. Of the read, only the CDR3 DNA is kept; its 39 bases are in frame from base 1.

This TCR derives from a female donor with multiple sclerosis, enrolled in a pregnancy study. Recombination connected TRBV7-9 to TRBJ1-5, and possibly TRBD1, on 6 matching bases. The source material was CD8+ T cells from peripheral blood mononuclear cells, sampled after pregnancy. CDR3 reads: CASSLGGLQPQHF. The base sequence is TGTGCCAGCAGCTTAGGGGGGCTCCAGCCCCAGCATTTT.